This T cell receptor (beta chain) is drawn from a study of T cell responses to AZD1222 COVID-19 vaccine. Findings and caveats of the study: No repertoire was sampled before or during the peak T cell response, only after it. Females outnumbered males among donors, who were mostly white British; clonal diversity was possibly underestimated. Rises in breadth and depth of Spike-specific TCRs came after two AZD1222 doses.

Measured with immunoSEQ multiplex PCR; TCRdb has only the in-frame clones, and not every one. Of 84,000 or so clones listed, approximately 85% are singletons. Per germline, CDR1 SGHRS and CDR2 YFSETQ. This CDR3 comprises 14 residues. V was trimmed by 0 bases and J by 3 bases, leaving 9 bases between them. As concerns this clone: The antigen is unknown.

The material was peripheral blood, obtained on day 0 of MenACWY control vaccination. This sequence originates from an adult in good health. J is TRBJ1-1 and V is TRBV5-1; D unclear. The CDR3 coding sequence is TGCGCCAGCAGCTTGGGGCGTACATACACTGAAGCTTTCTTT. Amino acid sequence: CASSLGRTYTEAFF.